Presented here are 23 T cell receptor beta chains from one specimen sequenced in a study of patients and donors after allogeneic stem cell transplantation. TCRdb re-called the RT-PCR reads with MiXCR, one entry per CDR3 protein. This sample carries fewer than 95,000 distinct CDR3 sequences, 5% of them seen once, and the ten largest clones take approximately 2.5%. What was sequenced was blood, either unsorted or a sorted T cell fraction (not recorded which). Source of these receptors: a human donor who was either an allogeneic HSCT recipient or a stem cell or donor lymphocyte infusion donor (not recorded which). It is not recorded whose cells these are; they may come from a transplant donor.

The chain recombines TRBV18 with TRBJ2-5, with 8 positions matching TRBD1. Germline V lookup: CDR1 KGHSH, CDR2 LQKENI. The junction had 5 bases not matched to a gene; V was cut back by 8 bases and J by 0 bases. This CDR3 region has 14 residues. The CDR3 sequence is CASRGQANQETQYF. CDR3 coding DNA: TGTGCCAGCCGGGGACAGGCCAACCAAGAGACCCAGTACTTC.

In this sample, this clonotype turned up many times. The chain employs TRBV11-3 and TRBJ2-2; TRBD2 matches 12 bases. The CDR3 covers 16 residues. The germline gives CDR1 SGHNT, CDR2 YENEEA. After removal of 5 bases from V and 5 bases from J, the junction contained 6 bases not matched to a gene. The CDR3 DNA follows: TGTGCCAGCAGCCCCCTGGGGACTAGCGGGACCGGGGAGCTGTTTTTT. It specifies CASSPLGTSGTGELFF.

This clonotype was found many times. V usage is TRBV11-2 and J usage is TRBJ1-4, with D uncertain. Trimming removed 5 bases from V and 0 bases from J, with 10 bases in between. The CDR3 length is 15 residues. Germline V gene lookup returns CDR1 SGHAT and CDR2 FQNNGV. The CDR3, as DNA: TGTGCCAGCAGCAGACGACAAGCAACTAATGAAAAACTGTTTTTT. Protein: CASSRRQATNEKLFF. The full variable domain, its missing parts supplied by reference TRBV11-2 and TRBJ1-4, is EAGVAQSPRYKIIEKRQSVAFWCNPISGHATLYWYQQILGQGPKLLIQFQNNGVVDDSQLPKDRFSAERLKGVDSTLKIQPAKLEDSAVYLCASSRRQATNEKLFFGSGTQLSVL.

This clonotype appeared many times. V gene TRBV28 combines with J gene TRBJ1-4; D perhaps matches TRBD1 (6 bases). Germline V lookup: CDR1 MDHEN, CDR2 SYDVKM. Between the trimmed V and J ends, which lost 8 bases and 6 bases, there was a span of 16 bases. This CDR3 has 14 amino acids. For the CDR3, the DNA is TGTGCCAGCTCTAAACAGGGTCGGGATGAAAAACTGTTTTTT. Amino acid sequence: CASSKQGRDEKLFF.

The rearrangement links TRBV28 to TRBJ1-5, with D unresolved. The CDR3 extends over 13 amino acids. The V gene lost 1 base and the J gene lost 7 bases, with 8 bases spanning the gap. CDR1 MDHEN and CDR2 SYDVKM come from the germline V gene. The CDR3: CASSLSPRQPQHF. The CDR3, as DNA: TGTGCCAGCAGTTTATCACCCAGGCAGCCCCAGCATTTT.

This clonotype appeared many times. As DNA, the CDR3 is TGTGCCAGTAGTCAGGGGAAGAACACTGAAGCTTTCTTT. Translating it yields CASSQGKNTEAFF. The chain is built from TRBV19 and TRBJ1-1, with a weak D call TRBD1 (6 bases). The CDR3 runs 13 residues. V was pared by 5 bases and J by 1 base, with 8 bases between. Germline V lookup: CDR1 LNHDA, CDR2 SQIVND (reference sequence).

The sample holds many counts of this clonotype. The chain carries TRBV3-1 and TRBJ2-7; 7 bases agree with TRBD2. The CDR3 is 14 amino acids. Germline V gene sequence: CDR1 LGHDT, CDR2 YNNKEL (reference sequence). Trimming removed 1 base from V and 2 bases from J; junction bases left unmatched: 2. CDR3 amino acids: CASSQGTRTYEQYF. In DNA form, the CDR3 reads TGTGCCAGCAGCCAAGGGACTAGGACCTACGAGCAGTACTTC.

In its sample, this clonotype was seen a few times. The chain uses TRBV20-1 and TRBJ2-5; D unresolved. This CDR3 has 14 amino acids. V dropped 5 bases and J dropped 1 base, with 14 bases sitting between them. Germline CDR1 DFQATT, CDR2 SNEGSKA (reference sequence). This CDR3 reads CSAPKATVQETQYF. Written as DNA, the CDR3 is TGCAGTGCTCCAAAGGCAACAGTCCAAGAGACCCAGTACTTC.

The sample holds many counts of this clonotype. The CDR3 nucleotides read TGCAGTGCTAGAGTAGCTAGTCCAACCAATTGGTACTTC. Translated, it gives CSARVASPTNWYF. The chain carries TRBV20-1 and TRBJ2-7; D remains unclear. Between the trimmed V and J ends, which lost 1 base and 12 bases, there was a span of 19 bases. The germline CDR1 and CDR2 sequences are DFQATT and SNEGSKA (reference sequence). The CDR3 has 13 residues.

Only a few counts were recorded for this clonotype. The chain recombines TRBV11-1 with TRBJ2-5; 8 bases fit TRBD2. The germline V gene encodes CDR1 SGHAT and CDR2 FQDESV (reference sequence). The CDR3 is made up of 16 amino acids. The J segment lost 2 bases and the V segment lost 1 base, leaving 6 bases of the junction unmatched. CDR3 nucleotides: TGTGCCAGCAGCTTAGGGGTAACGGGAGGGCAAGAGACCCAGTACTTC. Translation: CASSLGVTGGQETQYF. Complete variable domain (other parts from reference TRBV11-1 and TRBJ2-5): EAEVAQSPRYKITEKSQAVAFWCDPISGHATLYWYRQILGQGPELLVQFQDESVVDDSQLPKDRFSAERLKGVDSTLKIQPAELGDSAMYLCASSLGVTGGQETQYFGPGTRLLVL.

This clonotype has a count of ten or more. This rearrangement joins TRBV20-1 to TRBJ1-1; D unclear. The CDR3 totals 13 residues. V was cut by 6 bases and J by 1 base, with 12 bases left in between. The V gene's germline CDR1 is DFQATT and CDR2 SNEGSKA (reference sequence). The CDR3 loop reads CSAASHPNTEAFF. CDR3 sequence (DNA): TGCAGTGCCGCCAGCCATCCGAACACTGAAGCTTTCTTT.

This clonotype was detected many times. The rearrangement links TRBV5-4 to TRBJ2-1; the match to TRBD2 covers 7 bases. CDR1 is SGHNT, CDR2 YYREEE, per germline (reference sequence). The junction had 11 bases not matched to a gene; V was cut back by 1 base and J by 4 bases. The CDR3 contains 17 residues. CDR3 in DNA: TGTGCCAGCAGCTTGTCCGGGGGGAGCGGGGAATACAATGAGCAGTTCTTC. Its translation is CASSLSGGSGEYNEQFF.

In this sample, this clonotype turned up a few times. This chain links TRBV15 with TRBJ2-5; D unresolved. Looked up from germline, CDR1 is LNHNV and CDR2 is YYDKDF (reference sequence). This CDR3 has 13 amino acids. The V end lost 7 bases, the J end lost 3 bases, and 12 bases lay between the germline ends. The CDR3 DNA reads TGTGCCACCAACACAAAGGGAAAAGAGACCCAGTACTTC. Translating it yields CATNTKGKETQYF.

The table lists this clonotype with many counts. V usage is TRBV6-5 and J usage is TRBJ1-6, with D tentatively TRBD1 (5 bases). Germline values: CDR1 MNHEY, CDR2 SVGAGI. This CDR3 is 16 amino acids long. V lost 0 bases and J lost 6, with 12 bases in between. This CDR3 is CASSYSTAGINSPLHF. CDR3 sequence (DNA): TGTGCCAGCAGTTACTCGACGGCAGGGATTAATTCACCCCTCCACTTT.

The gene calls are TRBV10-3 and TRBJ1-1; TRBD1 matches 8 bases. This CDR3 is 12 amino acids long. Per the germline V gene, CDR1 is ENHRY and CDR2 is SYGVKD. The CDR3 sequence is CATQGADTEAFF. The CDR3 DNA reads as TGTGCTACTCAGGGGGCGGACACTGAAGCTTTCTTT.

This clonotype was picked up many times. The rearrangement joins TRBV5-1 to TRBJ1-1; the D gene is possibly TRBD1 (5 bases). The ends were cut back, 1 base at V and 4 bases at J, with 14 bases in the middle. Germline CDR1 is SGHRS and CDR2 is YFSETQ. This CDR3 comprises 15 residues. This CDR3 is CASSLLGRGGTEAFF. The CDR3, as DNA: TGCGCCAGCAGCTTGCTGGGGCGGGGAGGCACTGAAGCTTTCTTT.

The sample holds many counts of this clonotype. V gene TRBV20-1 combines with J gene TRBJ1-6; 7 bases line up with TRBD1. The CDR3 spans 16 residues. Germline assignment: CDR1 DFQATT and CDR2 SNEGSKA (reference sequence). V gave up 0 bases and J gave up 9 bases; unmatched junction bases: 11. This chain's CDR3 is CSARDPRQGLGSPLHF. Here the CDR3 DNA reads TGCAGTGCTAGAGACCCCCGACAGGGCTTGGGTTCACCCCTCCACTTT.

This clonotype was recorded many times. The chain couples TRBV27 to TRBJ2-7; 7 positions agree with TRBD1. The CDR3 totals 15 residues. Germline V gene lookup returns CDR1 MNHEY and CDR2 SMNVEV (reference sequence). After removal of 2 bases from V and 2 bases from J, the junction contained 6 bases not matched to a gene. For the CDR3, the DNA is TGTGCCAGCAGTTTAAAGGGGGCGCGGGCCTACGAGCAGTACTTC. Its translation is CASSLKGARAYEQYF.

This clonotype appeared many times. The chain recombines TRBV3-1 with TRBJ1-2; D unclear. This CDR3 is 13 amino acids long. V lost 4 bases, J lost 2 bases, and 8 bases lay in between. Germline lookup yields CDR1 LGHDT and CDR2 YNNKEL (reference sequence). The CDR3, as DNA: TGTGCCAGCAGCCGGGGTTGGAACTATGGCTACACCTTC. As protein: CASSRGWNYGYTF.

This clonotype was recorded many times. The V and J genes are TRBV20-1 and TRBJ1-6, with TRBD1 matching 7 bases. The CDR3 consists of 17 residues. Trimming at V came to 1 base and at J to 1 base, leaving 7 bases not matched to a gene. Germline V gives CDR1 DFQATT, CDR2 SNEGSKA (reference sequence). CDR3 sequence: CSARAEGATSYNSPLHF. CDR3 DNA: TGCAGTGCTAGAGCGGAGGGGGCGACTTCCTATAATTCACCCCTCCACTTT.

This clonotype was observed many times. CDR3 region: CATGQGRAYGYTF. Written as DNA, the CDR3 is TGTGCCACCGGCCAGGGACGGGCCTATGGCTACACCTTC. The V gene is TRBV15, the J gene TRBJ1-2; D might be TRBD1 (5 bases). From germline, CDR1 is LNHNV and CDR2 YYDKDF (reference sequence). V was cut by 8 bases and J by 4 bases, with 14 bases left in between. The CDR3 is 13 residues long.

The table lists this clonotype with many counts. The V and J genes are TRBV12-3 or TRBV12-4 and TRBJ2-5, with 8 nucleotides matching TRBD2. The J segment lost 2 bases and the V segment lost 4 bases, leaving 9 bases of the junction unmatched. The CDR3 spans 16 residues. CDR3 amino acids: CASSSQGLASQETQYF. In DNA form, the CDR3 reads TGTGCCAGCAGTTCCCAAGGACTAGCATCTCAAGAGACCCAGTACTTC.

This clonotype was seen at least ten times. The V and J genes are TRBV7-9 and TRBJ1-2; the match to TRBD1 covers 8 bases. The CDR3 covers 13 residues. The germline CDR1 and CDR2 sequences are SEHNR and FQNEAQ (reference sequence). After removal of 6 bases from V and 6 bases from J, the junction contained 6 bases not matched to a gene. CDR3 region: CASSLDRVDGYTF. CDR3 nucleotide sequence: TGTGCCAGCAGTTTGGACAGGGTGGATGGCTACACCTTC.